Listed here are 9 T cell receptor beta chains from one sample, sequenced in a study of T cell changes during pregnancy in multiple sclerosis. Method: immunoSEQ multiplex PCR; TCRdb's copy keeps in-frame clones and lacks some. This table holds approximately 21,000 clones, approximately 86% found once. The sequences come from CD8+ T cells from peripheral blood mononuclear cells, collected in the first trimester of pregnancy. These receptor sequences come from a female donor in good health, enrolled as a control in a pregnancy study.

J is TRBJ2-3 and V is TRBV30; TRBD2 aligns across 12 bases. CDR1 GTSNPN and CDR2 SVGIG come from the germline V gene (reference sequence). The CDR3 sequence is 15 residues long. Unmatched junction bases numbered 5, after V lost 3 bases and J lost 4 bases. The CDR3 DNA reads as TGTGCCTGGAGCCGGCTAGCGGGAGGGGCAGATACGCAGTATTTT. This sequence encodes CAWSRLAGGADTQYF.

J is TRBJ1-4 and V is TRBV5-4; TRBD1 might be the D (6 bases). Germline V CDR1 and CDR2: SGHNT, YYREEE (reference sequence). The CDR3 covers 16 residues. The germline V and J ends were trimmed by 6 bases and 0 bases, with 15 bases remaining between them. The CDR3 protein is CASTDDRFATNEKLFF. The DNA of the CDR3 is TGTGCCAGCACCGACGACAGGTTTGCAACTAATGAAAAACTGTTTTTT.

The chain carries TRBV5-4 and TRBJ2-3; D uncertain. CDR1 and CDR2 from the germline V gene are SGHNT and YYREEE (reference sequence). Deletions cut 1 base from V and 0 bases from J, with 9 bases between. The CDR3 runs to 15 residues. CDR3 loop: CASSLHTSSTDTQYF. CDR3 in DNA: TGTGCCAGCAGCTTGCACACCTCTAGCACAGATACGCAGTATTTT. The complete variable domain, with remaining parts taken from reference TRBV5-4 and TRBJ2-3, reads ETGVTQSPTHLIKTRGQQVTLRCSSQSGHNTVSWYQQALGQGPQFIFQYYREEENGRGNFPPRFSGLQFPNYSSELNVNALELDDSALYLCASSLHTSSTDTQYFGPGTRLTVL.

The CDR3 DNA reads as TGTGCCAGCAGCTCGTCTAGCGGGAGCACAGATACGCAGTATTTT. Residues: CASSSSSGSTDTQYF. J is TRBJ2-3 and V is TRBV5-5, with 8 bases lining up with TRBD2. Per the germline V gene, CDR1 is SGHKS and CDR2 is YYEKEE (reference sequence). CDR3 length: 15 amino acids. Trimming removed 3 bases from V and 0 bases from J; junction bases left unmatched: 3.

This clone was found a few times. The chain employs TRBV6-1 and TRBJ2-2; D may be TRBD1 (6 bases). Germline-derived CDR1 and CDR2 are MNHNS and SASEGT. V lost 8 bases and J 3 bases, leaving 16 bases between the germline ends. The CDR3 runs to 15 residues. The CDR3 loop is CASQPGTHDTGELFF. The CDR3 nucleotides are TGTGCCAGCCAACCAGGGACACACGACACCGGGGAGCTGTTTTTT.

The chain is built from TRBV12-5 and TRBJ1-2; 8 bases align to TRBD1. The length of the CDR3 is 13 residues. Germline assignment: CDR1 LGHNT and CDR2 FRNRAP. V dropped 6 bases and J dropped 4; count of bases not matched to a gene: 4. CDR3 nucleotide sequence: TGTGCTAGTGGGATCGGACAGGGCTATGGCTACACCTTC. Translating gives CASGIGQGYGYTF.

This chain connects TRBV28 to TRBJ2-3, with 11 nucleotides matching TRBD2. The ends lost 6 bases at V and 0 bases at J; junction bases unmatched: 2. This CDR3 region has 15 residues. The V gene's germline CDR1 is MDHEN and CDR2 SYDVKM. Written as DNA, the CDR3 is TGTGCCAGCAGCAGACTAGCGGGGAGCACAGATACGCAGTATTTT. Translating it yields CASSRLAGSTDTQYF. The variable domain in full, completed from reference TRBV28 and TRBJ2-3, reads DVKVTQSSRYLVKRTGEKVFLECVQDMDHENMFWYRQDPGLGLRLIYFSYDVKMKEKGDIPEGYSVSREKKERFSLILESASTNQTSMYLCASSRLAGSTDTQYFGPGTRLTVL.

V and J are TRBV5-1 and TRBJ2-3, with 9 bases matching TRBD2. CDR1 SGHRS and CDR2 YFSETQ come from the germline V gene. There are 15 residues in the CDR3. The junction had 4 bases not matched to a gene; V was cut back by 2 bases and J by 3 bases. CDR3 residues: CASSFSGRGTDTQYF. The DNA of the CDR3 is TGCGCCAGCAGCTTTAGCGGGAGAGGAACAGATACGCAGTATTTT.

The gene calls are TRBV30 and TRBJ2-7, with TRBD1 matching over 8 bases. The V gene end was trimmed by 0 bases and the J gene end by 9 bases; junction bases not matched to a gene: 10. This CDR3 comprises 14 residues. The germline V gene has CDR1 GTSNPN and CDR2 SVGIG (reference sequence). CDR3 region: CAWSVPETGEGQYF. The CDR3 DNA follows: TGTGCCTGGAGTGTTCCCGAGACAGGGGAAGGGCAGTACTTC.